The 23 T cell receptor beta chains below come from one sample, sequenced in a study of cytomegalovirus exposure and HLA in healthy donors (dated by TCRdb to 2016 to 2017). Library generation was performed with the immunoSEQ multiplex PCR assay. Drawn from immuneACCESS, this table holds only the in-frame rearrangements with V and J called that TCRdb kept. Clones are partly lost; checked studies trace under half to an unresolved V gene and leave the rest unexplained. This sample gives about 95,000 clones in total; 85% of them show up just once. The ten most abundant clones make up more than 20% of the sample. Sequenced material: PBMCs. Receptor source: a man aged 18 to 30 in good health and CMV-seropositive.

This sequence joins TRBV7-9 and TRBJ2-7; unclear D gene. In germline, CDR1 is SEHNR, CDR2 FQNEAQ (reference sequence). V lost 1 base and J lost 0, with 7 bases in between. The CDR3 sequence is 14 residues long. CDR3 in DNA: TGTGCCAGCAGCTTAGAGGAGAGCTCCTACGAGCAGTACTTC. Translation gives CASSLEESSYEQYF. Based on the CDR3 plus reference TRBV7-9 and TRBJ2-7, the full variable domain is DTGVSQNPRHKITKRGQNVTFRCDPISEHNRLYWYRQTLGQGPEFLTYFQNEAQLEKSRLLSDRFSAERPKGSFSTLEIQRTEQGDSAMYLCASSLEESSYEQYFGPGTRLTVT.

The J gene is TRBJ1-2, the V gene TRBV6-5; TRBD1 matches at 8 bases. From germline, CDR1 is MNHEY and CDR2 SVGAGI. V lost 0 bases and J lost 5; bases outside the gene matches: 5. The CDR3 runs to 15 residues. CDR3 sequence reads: CASSYSNRGSYGYTF. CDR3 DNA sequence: TGTGCCAGCAGTTACTCGAACAGGGGGTCGTATGGCTACACCTTC.

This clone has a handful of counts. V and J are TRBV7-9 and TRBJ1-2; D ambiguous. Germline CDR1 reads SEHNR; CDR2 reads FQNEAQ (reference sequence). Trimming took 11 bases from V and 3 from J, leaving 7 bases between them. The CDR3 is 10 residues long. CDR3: CALGDYGYTF. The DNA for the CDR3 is TGTGCCCTCGGGGACTATGGCTACACCTTC. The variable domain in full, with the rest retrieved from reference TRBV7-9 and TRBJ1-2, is DTGVSQNPRHKITKRGQNVTFRCDPISEHNRLYWYRQTLGQGPEFLTYFQNEAQLEKSRLLSDRFSAERPKGSFSTLEIQRTEQGDSAMYLCALGDYGYTFGSGTRLTVV.

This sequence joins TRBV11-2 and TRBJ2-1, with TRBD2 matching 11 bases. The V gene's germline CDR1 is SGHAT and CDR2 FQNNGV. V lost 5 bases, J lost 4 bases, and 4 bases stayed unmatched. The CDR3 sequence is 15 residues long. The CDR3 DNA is TGTGCCAGCAGCGGACGGACTAGCGGGTACAATGAGCAGTTCTTC. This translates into CASSGRTSGYNEQFF.

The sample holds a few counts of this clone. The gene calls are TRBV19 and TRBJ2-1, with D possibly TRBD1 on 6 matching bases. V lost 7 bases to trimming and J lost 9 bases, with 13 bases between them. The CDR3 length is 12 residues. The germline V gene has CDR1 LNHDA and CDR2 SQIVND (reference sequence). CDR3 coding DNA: TGTGCCAGTACCGCACAGGGAAGTGAGCAGTTCTTC. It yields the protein CASTAQGSEQFF.

The CDR3 loop reads CASSPGLVRYNEQFF. In DNA, the CDR3 is TGTGCCAGCAGCCCGGGACTAGTTCGGTACAATGAGCAGTTCTTC. This chain joins TRBV7-8 and TRBJ2-1, with 8 bases identical to TRBD2. The V and J ends lost 5 bases and 4 bases, in that order; junction bases with no gene match: 7. The length of the CDR3 is 15 residues. From germline, CDR1 is SGHVS and CDR2 FQNEAQ.

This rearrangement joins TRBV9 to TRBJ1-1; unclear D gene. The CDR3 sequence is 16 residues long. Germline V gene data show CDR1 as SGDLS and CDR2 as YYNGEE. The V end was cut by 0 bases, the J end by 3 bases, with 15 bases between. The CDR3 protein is CASSVVRTGADTEAFF. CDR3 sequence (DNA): TGTGCCAGCAGCGTAGTTAGGACGGGAGCAGACACTGAAGCTTTCTTT.

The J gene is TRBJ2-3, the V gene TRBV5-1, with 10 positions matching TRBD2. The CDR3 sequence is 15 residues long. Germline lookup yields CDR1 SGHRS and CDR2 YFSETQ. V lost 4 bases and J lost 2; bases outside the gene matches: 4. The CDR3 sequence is CASSHGTSVTDTQYF. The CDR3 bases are TGCGCCAGCAGCCACGGGACTAGCGTCACAGATACGCAGTATTTT.

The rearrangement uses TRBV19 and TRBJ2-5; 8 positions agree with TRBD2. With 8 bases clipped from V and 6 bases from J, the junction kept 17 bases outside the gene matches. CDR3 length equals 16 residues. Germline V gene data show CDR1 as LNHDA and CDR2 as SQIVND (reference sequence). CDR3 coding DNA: TGTGCCAGTTCTCCGTCGGTAAGCGGGAGTATGAAGACCCAGTACTTC. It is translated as CASSPSVSGSMKTQYF.

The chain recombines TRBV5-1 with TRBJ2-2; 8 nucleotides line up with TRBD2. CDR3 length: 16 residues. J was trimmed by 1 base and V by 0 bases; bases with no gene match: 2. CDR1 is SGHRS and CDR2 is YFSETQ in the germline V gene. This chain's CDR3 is CASSLAGGKNTGELFF. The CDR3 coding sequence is TGCGCCAGCAGCTTGGCGGGAGGGAAGAACACCGGGGAGCTGTTTTTT.

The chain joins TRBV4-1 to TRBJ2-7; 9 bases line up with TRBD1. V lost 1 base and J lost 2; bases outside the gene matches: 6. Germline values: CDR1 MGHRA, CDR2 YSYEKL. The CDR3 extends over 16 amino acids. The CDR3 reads CASSQVPDRGAYEQYF. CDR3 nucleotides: TGCGCCAGCAGCCAAGTACCCGACAGGGGGGCCTACGAGCAGTACTTC.

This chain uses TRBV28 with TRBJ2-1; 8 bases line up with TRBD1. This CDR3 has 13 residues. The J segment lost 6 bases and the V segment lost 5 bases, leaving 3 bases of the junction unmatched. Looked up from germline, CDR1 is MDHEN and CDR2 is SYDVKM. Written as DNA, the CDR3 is TGTGCCAGCAGTACAGGGACAGGCAATGAGCAGTTCTTC. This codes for CASSTGTGNEQFF. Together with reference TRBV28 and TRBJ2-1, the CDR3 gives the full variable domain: DVKVTQSSRYLVKRTGEKVFLECVQDMDHENMFWYRQDPGLGLRLIYFSYDVKMKEKGDIPEGYSVSREKKERFSLILESASTNQTSMYLCASSTGTGNEQFFGPGTRLTVL.

CDR3 sequence (DNA): TGTGCCAGCAGCTCCCAGGGGAAGGGCGGGAGACTCTACAATGAGCAGTTCTTC. Its protein is CASSSQGKGGRLYNEQFF. This chain uses TRBV13 with TRBJ2-1; tentatively, D is TRBD2 (7 bases). CDR3 size: 18 residues. With 4 bases removed from V and 3 bases from J, the gap between germline ends came to 22 bases. Germline V lookup: CDR1 PRHDT, CDR2 FYEKMQ (reference sequence).

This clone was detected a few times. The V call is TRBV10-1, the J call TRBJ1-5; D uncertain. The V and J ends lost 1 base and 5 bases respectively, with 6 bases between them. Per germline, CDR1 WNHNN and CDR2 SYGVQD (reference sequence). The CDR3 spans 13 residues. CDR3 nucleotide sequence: TGCGCCAGCAGTGAGTTTGCGGATCAGCCCCAGCATTTT. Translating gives CASSEFADQPQHF.

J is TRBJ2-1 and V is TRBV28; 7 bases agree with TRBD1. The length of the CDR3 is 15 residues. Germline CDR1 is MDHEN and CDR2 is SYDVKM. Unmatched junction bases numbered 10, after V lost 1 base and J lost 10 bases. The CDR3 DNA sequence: TGTGCCAGCAGTTTATTTCTTACCCCCAGGGGGGAGCAGTTCTTC. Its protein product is CASSLFLTPRGEQFF.

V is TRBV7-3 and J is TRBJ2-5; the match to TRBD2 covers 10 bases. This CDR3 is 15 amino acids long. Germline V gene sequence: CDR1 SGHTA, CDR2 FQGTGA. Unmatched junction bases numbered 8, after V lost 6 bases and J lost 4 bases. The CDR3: CASSRTSGNRETQYF. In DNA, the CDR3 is TGTGCCAGCAGTCGAACTAGCGGGAACCGAGAGACCCAGTACTTC.

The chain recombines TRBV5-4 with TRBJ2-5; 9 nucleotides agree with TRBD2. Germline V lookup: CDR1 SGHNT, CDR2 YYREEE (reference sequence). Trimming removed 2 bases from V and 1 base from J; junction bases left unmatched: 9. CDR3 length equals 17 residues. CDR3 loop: CASSFRLAGITQETQYF. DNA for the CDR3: TGTGCCAGCAGCTTCAGGCTAGCGGGAATAACCCAAGAGACCCAGTACTTC.

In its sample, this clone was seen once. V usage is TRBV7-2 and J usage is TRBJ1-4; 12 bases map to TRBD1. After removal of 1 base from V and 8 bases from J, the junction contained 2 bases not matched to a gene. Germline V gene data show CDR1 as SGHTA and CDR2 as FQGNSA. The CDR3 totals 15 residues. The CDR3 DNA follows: TGTGCCAGCAGCTTAGGGGACAGGGGGCAGGAAAAACTGTTTTTT. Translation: CASSLGDRGQEKLFF. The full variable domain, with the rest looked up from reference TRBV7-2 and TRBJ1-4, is GAGVSQSPSNKVTEKGKDVELRCDPISGHTALYWYRQSLGQGLEFLIYFQGNSAPDKSGLPSDRFSAERTGGSVSTLTIQRTQQEDSAVYLCASSLGDRGQEKLFFGSGTQLSVL.

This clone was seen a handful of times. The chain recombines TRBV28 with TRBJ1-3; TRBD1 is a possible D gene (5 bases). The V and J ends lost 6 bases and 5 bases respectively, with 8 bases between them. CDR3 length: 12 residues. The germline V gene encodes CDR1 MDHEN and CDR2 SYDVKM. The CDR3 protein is CASSQDRNTIYF. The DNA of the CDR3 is TGTGCCAGCAGCCAGGACAGAAACACCATATATTTT.

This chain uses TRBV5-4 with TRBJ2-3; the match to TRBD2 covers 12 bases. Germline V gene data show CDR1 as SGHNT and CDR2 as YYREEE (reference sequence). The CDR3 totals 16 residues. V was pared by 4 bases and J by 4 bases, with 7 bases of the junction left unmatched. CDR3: CASSPTSGSGADTQYF. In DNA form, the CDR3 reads TGTGCCAGCAGCCCGACTAGCGGGAGTGGCGCAGATACGCAGTATTTT.

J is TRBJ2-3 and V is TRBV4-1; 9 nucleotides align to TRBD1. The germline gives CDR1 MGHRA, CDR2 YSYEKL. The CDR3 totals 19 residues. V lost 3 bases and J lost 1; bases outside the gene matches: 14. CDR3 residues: CASSHPRGPRDRGTDTQYF. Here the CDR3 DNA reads TGCGCCAGCAGCCACCCCCGGGGACCCCGGGACAGGGGCACAGATACGCAGTATTTT.

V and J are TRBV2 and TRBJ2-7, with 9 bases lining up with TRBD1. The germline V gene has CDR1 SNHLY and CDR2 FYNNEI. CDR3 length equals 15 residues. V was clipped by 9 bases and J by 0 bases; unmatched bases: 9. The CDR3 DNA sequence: TGTGCCAGGGAGATTCCGGGACAGGGCTCCTACGAGCAGTACTTC. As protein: CAREIPGQGSYEQYF.

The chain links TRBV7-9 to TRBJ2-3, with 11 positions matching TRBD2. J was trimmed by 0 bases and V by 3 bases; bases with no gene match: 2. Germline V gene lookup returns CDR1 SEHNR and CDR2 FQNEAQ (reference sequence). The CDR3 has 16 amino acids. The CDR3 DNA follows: TGTGCCAGCAGCTTGAGGACTAGCGGGAGCACAGATACGCAGTATTTT. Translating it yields CASSLRTSGSTDTQYF. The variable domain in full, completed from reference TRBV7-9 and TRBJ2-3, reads DTGVSQNPRHKITKRGQNVTFRCDPISEHNRLYWYRQTLGQGPEFLTYFQNEAQLEKSRLLSDRFSAERPKGSFSTLEIQRTEQGDSAMYLCASSLRTSGSTDTQYFGPGTRLTVL.